Listed below are T cell receptor beta chains from one sample, sequenced in a study of blood T cells in healthy people across ages. TCRdb re-called the 5' RACE reads with MiXCR, one entry per CDR3 protein. The table shows hundreds of thousands of distinct CDR3 sequences, with approximately 53% occurring only once. Sequencing was done on a sample of blood. These receptor sequences come from a man aged 40-49 years in good health. CDR3s include the opening cysteine and the closing phenylalanine or tryptophan. The D gene is left open where the match is weak. Clone sizes are given selectively: once, few, many, or a class where the clone is expanded.

v_call: TRBV6-6
d_call: TRBD2
clone_size: .
j_call: TRBJ2-7
cdr3_nt: TGTGCTGCGGGACTAGCGGAATTCTACGAGCAGTACTTC
cdr3_aa: CAAGLAEFYEQYF

v_call: TRBV5-1
d_call: .
clone_size: once
j_call: TRBJ2-1
cdr3_nt: TGCGCCAGCAGCTTCGTGACGGGGCGAGGGGATGAGCAGTTCTTC
cdr3_aa: CASSFVTGRGDEQFF

v_call: TRBV29-1
d_call: .
clone_size: .
j_call: TRBJ1-1
cdr3_nt: TGCAGTGGGAAGGTCTCGGGTTGGGCTGAAGCTTTCTTT
cdr3_aa: CSGKVSGWAEAFF

v_call: TRBV6-1
d_call: .
clone_size: many
j_call: TRBJ1-1
cdr3_nt: TGTGCCAGCACCTCTTTCCCGGATTCGAACACTGAAGCTTTCTTT
cdr3_aa: CASTSFPDSNTEAFF

v_call: TRBV28
d_call: .
clone_size: .
j_call: TRBJ2-3
cdr3_nt: TGTGCCAGCAGCCAGTGGCAGGGGGGAACAGATACGCAGTATTTT
cdr3_aa: CASSQWQGGTDTQYF

v_call: TRBV2
d_call: .
clone_size: many
j_call: TRBJ2-1
cdr3_nt: TGTGCCAGCAGTGAGCTGACTAGTAGTATCAATGAGCAGTTCTTC
cdr3_aa: CASSELTSSINEQFF

v_call: TRBV29-1
d_call: TRBD1
clone_size: .
j_call: TRBJ2-1
cdr3_nt: TGCAGCGCGCAAAAAGTCGGACAGGGAAGGGATGAGCAGTTCTTC
cdr3_aa: CSAQKVGQGRDEQFF

v_call: TRBV20-1
d_call: .
clone_size: .
j_call: TRBJ2-7
cdr3_nt: TGCAGTGCATTCGACCCTAGCCGGATTCTTGGGGGTGAGCAGTACTTC
cdr3_aa: CSAFDPSRILGGEQYF

v_call: TRBV5-1
d_call: TRBD2
clone_size: .
j_call: TRBJ2-1
cdr3_nt: TGCGCCAGCAGCTCCCGGGGGGGCCGGGGCGATGAGCAGTTCTTC
cdr3_aa: CASSSRGGRGDEQFF

v_call: TRBV12-3/TRBV12-4
d_call: TRBD2
clone_size: .
j_call: TRBJ2-7
cdr3_nt: TGTGCCAGCAGTTTTTCGACTAGCGGGAACTACGAGCAGTACTTC
cdr3_aa: CASSFSTSGNYEQYF

v_call: TRBV7-9
d_call: .
clone_size: .
j_call: TRBJ2-5
cdr3_nt: TGTGCCAGCAGCCGGGCGAGAAATGAGCAGTACTTC
cdr3_aa: CASSRARNEQYF

v_call: TRBV3-1
d_call: TRBD1
clone_size: .
j_call: TRBJ1-2
cdr3_nt: TGTGCCAGCAGCCAAGAATTGGACAGGGCCCCTAGAGGCTACACCTTC
cdr3_aa: CASSQELDRAPRGYTF

v_call: TRBV7-2
d_call: .
clone_size: .
j_call: TRBJ2-1
cdr3_nt: TGTGCCAGCAGCTTGAGGCTCCTCAATGAGCAGTTCTTC
cdr3_aa: CASSLRLLNEQFF

v_call: TRBV12-3/TRBV12-4
d_call: .
clone_size: many
j_call: TRBJ2-5
cdr3_nt: TGTGCCAGCAGTCTCACCACCGAGACCCAGTACTTC
cdr3_aa: CASSLTTETQYF

v_call: TRBV9
d_call: .
clone_size: .
j_call: TRBJ2-3
cdr3_nt: TGTGCCAGCAGCCCCACTAGCTACCTAGATACGCAGTATTTT
cdr3_aa: CASSPTSYLDTQYF

v_call: TRBV27
d_call: TRBD2
clone_size: .
j_call: TRBJ2-7
cdr3_nt: TGTGCCAGCAGTTTATGGGCGGGAGTACCCTCCTACGAGCAGTACTTC
cdr3_aa: CASSLWAGVPSYEQYF

v_call: TRBV11-1
d_call: .
clone_size: many
j_call: TRBJ2-5
cdr3_nt: TGTGCCAGCAGCTTAGGTTTCGAGACCCAGTACTTC
cdr3_aa: CASSLGFETQYF

v_call: TRBV20-1
d_call: TRBD1
clone_size: .
j_call: TRBJ2-5
cdr3_nt: TGCAGTGCTTCTCCTTGGGACAGGGGGGAACTAGAGACCCAGTACTTC
cdr3_aa: CSASPWDRGELETQYF